These 20 T cell receptor beta chains share one sample of origin, sequenced in a study of Ad26.COV2.S vaccination and SARS-CoV-2 variants. Generated by immunoSEQ multiplex PCR, the TCRdb table keeps only in-frame clones and is missing some. This table holds more than 300,000 clones, about 87% found once. Treatment specified: about 20 received Ad26.COV2.S at low or high dose, single or two shots; five or six received placebo; per-sample allocation not given. Collection of samples fell on day 63 after the first vaccine or placebo injection. Sequences were derived from peripheral blood, sampled in a trial of Ad26.COV2.S vaccine versus placebo. These receptors all stem from a person aged 18-65 years who received the Ad26.COV2.S COVID-19 vaccine or a placebo.

The J gene is TRBJ1-5, the V gene TRBV3-1 (or the pseudogene TRBV3-2); no clear D. Germline CDR1 is LGHDT and CDR2 is YNNKEL (reference sequence). With 3 bases removed from V and 2 bases from J, the gap between germline ends came to 8 bases. The CDR3 loop spans 14 amino acids. CDR3: CASSHWGGNQPQHF. CDR3 DNA sequence: TGTGCCAGCAGCCATTGGGGTGGCAATCAGCCCCAGCATTTT.

This chain joins TRBV11-2 and TRBJ2-3; the match to TRBD2 covers 11 bases. Germline V gene lookup returns CDR1 SGHAT and CDR2 FQNNGV. The CDR3 is 17 amino acids. V was pared by 2 bases and J by 0 bases, with 4 bases of the junction left unmatched. The CDR3 spells CASSLSLAGASTDTQYF. CDR3 nucleotides: TGTGCCAGCAGCTTATCACTAGCGGGGGCTAGCACAGATACGCAGTATTTT. Complete variable domain (other parts from reference TRBV11-2 and TRBJ2-3): EAGVAQSPRYKIIEKRQSVAFWCNPISGHATLYWYQQILGQGPKLLIQFQNNGVVDDSQLPKDRFSAERLKGVDSTLKIQPAKLEDSAVYLCASSLSLAGASTDTQYFGPGTRLTVL.

This clone was recorded only once. The chain joins TRBV7-2 to TRBJ2-3; D might be TRBD1 (6 bases). Germline lookup yields CDR1 SGHTA and CDR2 FQGNSA. The CDR3 loop spans 14 amino acids. Trimming removed 4 bases from V and 1 base from J, with 9 bases in between. CDR3 nucleotide sequence: TGTGCCAGCAGCTCGGGACAACGCACAGATACGCAGTATTTT. Translating it yields CASSSGQRTDTQYF.

This clone showed up many times. This rearrangement joins TRBV29-1 to TRBJ2-3; D is unresolved. V lost 4 bases and J 2 bases, leaving 10 bases between the germline ends. Germline loops: CDR1 SQVTM, CDR2 ANQGSEA. The CDR3 totals 13 residues. CDR3 sequence (DNA): TGCAGCGTTGCTAGTGGGTTCACAGATACGCAGTATTTT. Residues: CSVASGFTDTQYF.

The gene calls are TRBV18 and TRBJ1-1, with D perhaps matching TRBD1 (6 bases). Germline CDR1 KGHSH, CDR2 LQKENI. Trimming shortened V by 3 bases and J by 10 bases, and 24 bases separated the two germline ends. The CDR3 consists of 16 residues. In DNA form, the CDR3 reads TGTGCCAGCTCACCGAACAGGGTCACCGAATCGGAGCGAGCTTTCTTT. Residues: CASSPNRVTESERAFF.

This clone has only a few counts. The V call is TRBV6-2 or TRBV6-3, the J call TRBJ2-5; 7 nucleotides align to TRBD1. CDR1 is MNHEY, CDR2 SVGEGT, per germline. The CDR3 loop spans 12 amino acids. V lost 4 bases and J lost 4; bases outside the gene matches: 0. CDR3 protein: CASSWTGETQYF. CDR3 DNA: TGTGCCAGCAGTTGGACAGGAGAGACCCAGTACTTC.

The V and J genes are TRBV9 and TRBJ1-3; D is perhaps TRBD1 (5 bases). The germline gives CDR1 SGDLS, CDR2 YYNGEE. The V and J ends lost 1 base and 9 bases respectively, with 26 bases between them. The CDR3 loop spans 18 amino acids. CDR3 protein: CASSVTTPGSLAGGTIYF. As DNA, the CDR3 is TGTGCCAGCAGCGTAACTACACCGGGCAGCCTAGCGGGGGGCACCATATATTTT.

This chain links TRBV28 with TRBJ2-1; 10 bases are a match to TRBD2. The CDR3 is 19 residues long. From germline, CDR1 is MDHEN and CDR2 SYDVKM. V lost 6 bases to trimming and J lost 3 bases; unmatched junction nucleotides: 17. DNA of the CDR3: TGTGCCAGCAGGATAATTAATCGGGCTAGCGGGAGTTTCTACAATGAGCAGTTCTTC. Amino acids: CASRIINRASGSFYNEQFF.

The CDR3 DNA reads as TGTGCCAGCAGCTTAGAAAGTGCCTCCTACAATGAGCAGTTCTTC. Its protein product is CASSLESASYNEQFF. The V gene is TRBV7-2, the J gene TRBJ2-1; unclear D gene. V was pared by 1 base and J by 0 bases, with 7 bases between. The germline V gene encodes CDR1 SGHTA and CDR2 FQGNSA. CDR3 length: 15 amino acids.

V usage is TRBV30 and J usage is TRBJ2-6; no firm D call. Germline-derived CDR1 and CDR2 are GTSNPN and SVGIG (reference sequence). This CDR3 contains 14 residues. V was shortened by 3 bases and J by 2 bases, with 8 bases between the two germline ends. The CDR3 here is CAWSRFTGANVLTF. In nucleotides, the CDR3 is TGTGCCTGGAGCAGGTTCACTGGGGCCAACGTCCTGACTTTC.

The CDR3 bases are TGTGCCAGCAGACTATTTGGCGGGAGCCTTCCAGATACGCAGTATTTT. Its protein product is CASRLFGGSLPDTQYF. V usage is TRBV28 and J usage is TRBJ2-3; TRBD2 agrees at 7 bases. The CDR3 covers 16 residues. The J segment lost 4 bases and the V segment lost 6 bases, leaving 13 bases of the junction unmatched. The germline V gene encodes CDR1 MDHEN and CDR2 SYDVKM.

V gene TRBV3-1 (or the pseudogene TRBV3-2) combines with J gene TRBJ1-2, with D maybe TRBD1 (6 bases). Trimming removed 1 base from V and 4 bases from J, with 13 bases in between. CDR3 length: 15 amino acids. CDR1 is LGHDT, CDR2 YNNKEL, per germline (reference sequence). The CDR3 coding sequence is TGTGCCAGCAGCCAAGCACAGGGAGTCAGCTATGGCTACACCTTC. This gives the protein CASSQAQGVSYGYTF.

V is TRBV9 and J is TRBJ2-1; D perhaps matches TRBD1 (5 bases). V lost 3 bases to trimming and J lost 2 bases, with 18 bases between them. CDR1 SGDLS and CDR2 YYNGEE come from the germline V gene. The CDR3 spans 17 residues. The CDR3 is CASSAHTGRSTYNEQFF. In DNA, the CDR3 is TGTGCCAGCAGCGCCCATACAGGAAGGTCCACCTACAATGAGCAGTTCTTC. Looking up the rest from reference TRBV9 and TRBJ2-1 gives the full variable domain: DSGVTQTPKHLITATGQRVTLRCSPRSGDLSVYWYQQSLDQGLQFLIQYYNGEERAKGNILERFSAQQFPDLHSELNLSSLELGDSALYFCASSAHTGRSTYNEQFFGPGTRLTVL.

This rearrangement joins TRBV25-1 to TRBJ2-7; TRBD2 is a possible D gene (6 bases). The CDR3 has 14 amino acids. Trimming shortened V by 1 base and J by 3 bases, and 10 bases separated the two germline ends. Germline assignment: CDR1 MGHDK and CDR2 SYGVNS. The CDR3 sequence is CASSEFGGIYEQYF. CDR3 DNA: TGTGCCAGCAGTGAATTCGGGGGTATCTACGAGCAGTACTTC.

The V and J genes are TRBV6-5 and TRBJ1-1; D remains ambiguous. The CDR3 is 12 amino acids. Germline CDR1 reads MNHEY; CDR2 reads SVGAGI. V lost 6 bases to trimming and J lost 1 base, with 6 bases between them. CDR3 nucleotides: TGTGCCAGCAGCTGGGGGAACACTGAAGCTTTCTTT. It yields the protein CASSWGNTEAFF.

This sequence joins TRBV2 and TRBJ1-6; no clear D gene. The CDR3 spans 16 residues. CDR1 is SNHLY, CDR2 FYNNEI, per germline. The V and J ends lost 4 bases and 0 bases respectively, with 10 bases between them. The CDR3 DNA reads as TGTGCCAGCAGTGCACGATCGACCTCCTATAATTCACCCCTCCACTTT. It translates to CASSARSTSYNSPLHF.

The rearrangement uses TRBV11-2 and TRBJ1-6, with D maybe TRBD1 (6 bases). The CDR3 covers 15 residues. The V and J ends lost 5 bases and 7 bases respectively, with 15 bases between them. Germline CDR1 and CDR2: SGHAT and FQNNGV. The DNA of the CDR3 is TGTGCCAGCAGCCTAGGGGGACGTGCAAATTCACCCCTCCACTTT. Translating it yields CASSLGGRANSPLHF.

The J gene is TRBJ1-2, the V gene TRBV28; D is undetermined. The V end was cut by 10 bases, the J end by 2 bases, with 20 bases between. Per germline, CDR1 MDHEN and CDR2 SYDVKM. The CDR3 length is 15 residues. DNA of the CDR3: TGTGCCATTCACGAGGCCTCGGGTCCCAACTATGGCTACACCTTC. This sequence encodes CAIHEASGPNYGYTF.

The chain employs TRBV28 and TRBJ2-3; TRBD2 matches at 8 bases. CDR1 is MDHEN, CDR2 SYDVKM, per germline. Trimming removed 7 bases from V and 3 bases from J; junction bases left unmatched: 9. The CDR3 has 15 residues. The CDR3 protein is CASTRGAVRTDTQYF. The CDR3, as DNA: TGTGCCAGCACGCGGGGGGCGGTAAGGACAGATACGCAGTATTTT.

This chain joins TRBV27 and TRBJ1-1; tentative D call: TRBD1 (6 bases). Germline V gene lookup returns CDR1 MNHEY and CDR2 SMNVEV (reference sequence). Trimming shortened V by 5 bases and J by 6 bases, and 16 bases separated the two germline ends. This CDR3 has 14 residues. The CDR3 region is CASSPQGVMAEAFF. The CDR3 bases are TGTGCCAGCAGTCCACAGGGTGTTATGGCTGAAGCTTTCTTT.